The present T cell receptor (beta chain) was sequenced within a study of blood T cells in healthy people across ages. Background on the study: In model experiments, template switching was able to capture about one barcoded beta molecule for every two T cells that were present.

Study-wide results and caveats: Compared with aged donors, long-lived donors showed fewer expanded clones, suggesting selection. The unknown donor CMV status may have confounded expanded clonotype changes. It was held that diversity estimates obtained from one million T cells represented underestimates.

A second PCR, run for about 7 to 11 cycles, used a sample-barcoded 5' primer plus a J-beta primer mix. In TCRdb, the 5' RACE reads were re-called with MiXCR into one record per CDR3 protein. The data contain 700,000 to 1,000,000 distinct CDR3 sequences, roughly 44% of them seen just once; the ten biggest clones take up about a fifth. Trimming at V came to 5 bases and at J to 2 bases, leaving 6 bases not matched to a gene. The CDR3 is 15 amino acids. From germline, CDR1 is DFQATT and CDR2 SNEGSKA (reference sequence). With regard to this clonotype: Its matching antigen is unknown.

The specimen sequenced was blood. The J gene is TRBJ2-1, the V gene TRBV20-1; 10 bases agree with TRBD2. The clonotype comes from a man between 60 and 75 years old in good health. The CDR3 DNA is TGCAGTGCTCCTATAGCGGGGGGCACCTACAATGAGCAGTTCTTC. Its translation is CSAPIAGGTYNEQFF.